This T cell receptor beta chain originates from a study of CD8+CD57+ T cells in acquired aplastic anemia (dated by TCRdb to the late 2010s). With respect to the entire study: On average, sorted CD4+ and CD8+ cells yielded approximately 3 ug of extracted DNA, with a range of about 0.17 to 27.4 ug. Mean read counts for healthy donor samples were around 10 million for CD4+ cells and roughly 12 million for CD8+ cells. Study-wide findings and limitations: Although twenty-nine CD8+ CDR3 sequences were shared by patients and controls, these sequences appeared highly expressed in patients and within the immunodominant clones of patients. Patients and healthy controls showed no significant difference in CD8+ Simpson's diversity (P=0.060).

TCR repertoires of sorted CD4+ and CD8+ blood T cells from severe aplastic anemia patients and healthy subjects were deep-sequenced in the study. Ficoll-Paque density gradient centrifugation was used to isolate peripheral blood mononuclear cells. Before DNA extraction, CD4+ and CD8+ T cells were sorted by FACS or by magnetic beads. This clonotype was recorded many times. It lacks a known antigen. The sample holds no much larger clone one base away, and base qualities are not on file. The junction carries 6 bases between V and J, which are trimmed by 8 bases and 1 base respectively. CDR1 and CDR2 are drawn from the germline V gene (reference sequence): LNHDA, SQIVND. CDR3 length: 12 amino acids, cysteine to phenylalanine. The CDR3 DNA has 36 bases and is translated from base 1. Genomic DNA served as template for TCR beta VDJ combination and CDR3 sequence profiling. TCR repertoire sequencing was run on an Illumina HiSeq 2000. In the paper's pipeline: TRBV/TRBJ rearrangement plots, CDR3 size and DJ length profiles, and Simpson's diversity index were used to assess repertoires. The most abundant DNA sequence in the deep sequencing data was defined as the immunodominant clone. CDR3 amino acid sequences were screened for sharing across subjects and compared with published repertoires and the VDJdb database. In TCRdb, the public reads were trimmed at Q25 with fastp and aligned with MiXCR, with productive beta chains retained. Here each entry gathers all rows of one CDR3 protein and keeps the most common genes and DNA. V and J calls and clone size were set by TCRdb, not the authors. The sample table lists 200,000 to 250,000 distinct CDR3 sequences, 34% of them with a count of one. Roughly 1.1% of the sample rests with the top ten.

The sequencing input was sorted CD4+, CD8+, or CD8+CD57+ T cells (not recorded which) from PBMCs. Recombination linked TRBV19 to TRBJ1-5; tentative D gene TRBD1, with 5 bases matching. The sequence was collected from a human donor in good health, serving as a control. The nucleotide sequence is TGTGCCAGTTGGGACAGCAATCAGCCCCAGCATTTT. It translates as CASWDSNQPQHF.